The clone carrying this T cell receptor (beta chain) was seen more than once but under ten times. From germline, CDR1 is MDHEN and CDR2 SYDVKM. This CDR3 comprises 14 residues. With 7 bases removed from V and 0 bases from J, the gap between germline ends came to 10 bases. For the second PCR, which ran for 7 to 11 cycles, a sample-barcoded 5' primer and a J-beta primer mix were used. MiXCR, run by TCRdb on the 5' RACE reads, gives a single entry per CDR3 protein. This repertoire shows over a million distinct CDR3 sequences, around 40% found once; its top ten account for less than 5%. This entry is derived from a study of blood T cells in healthy people across ages. Study-level background: Roughly one uniquely barcoded beta molecule per two T cells was captured.

This TCR came from a woman between 18 and 29 years old in good health. Sequenced: blood. The V call is TRBV28, the J call TRBJ2-4, with TRBD1 as a possible D gene (5 bases). DNA for the CDR3: TGTGCCAGCAAAGACAGCCTAGCCAAAAACATTCAGTACTTC. Protein sequence: CASKDSLAKNIQYF.